These T cell receptor beta chains were read from a single sample in a study of CD8 T cells in ankylosing spondylitis. MiXCR was run by TCRdb on the 5' RACE reads, yielding one entry per CDR3 protein. The profile shows about 170,000 distinct CDR3 sequences, approximately 20% of them singletons. Sequenced: blood, either unsorted or a sorted T cell fraction (not recorded which). The receptors were sampled from a male donor with ankylosing spondylitis or in good health (not recorded which). Each CDR3 is given with its conserved first and last residue. The order of the fields is D gene, clone size, J gene, V gene, CDR3 DNA, CDR3 protein. D genes are given only for firm matches. The size entry is marked missing in some rows and otherwise reads once, few, many or a size class.

D: -; size: few; J: TRBJ1-1; V: TRBV29-1; DNA: TGCAGCGTTGTGGCGAACACTGAAGCTTTCTTT; CDR3: CSVVANTEAFF
D: -; size: -; J: TRBJ2-5; V: TRBV24-1; DNA: TGTGCCACCAGTGATACGACAGTGGGGGAGACCCAGTACTTC; CDR3: CATSDTTVGETQYF
D: TRBD2; size: many; J: TRBJ2-3; V: TRBV28; DNA: TGTGCCAGCAGTTCCCAGGGTGATAGCGGGAGAGATACGCAGTATTTT; CDR3: CASSSQGDSGRDTQYF
D: TRBD1; size: many; J: TRBJ1-1; V: TRBV12-3/TRBV12-4; DNA: TGTGCCAGCGGGATTACCGGGACAGGGGGCACTGAAGCTTTCTTT; CDR3: CASGITGTGGTEAFF
D: -; size: few; J: TRBJ2-2; V: TRBV2; DNA: TGTGCCAGCAGTGACCAGGGCACCGGGGAGCTGTTTTTT; CDR3: CASSDQGTGELFF
D: -; size: many; J: TRBJ2-3; V: TRBV12-3/TRBV12-4; DNA: TGTGCCAGCAGGCCCCTATGGAGCACAGATACGCAGTATTTT; CDR3: CASRPLWSTDTQYF
D: -; size: once; J: TRBJ2-1; V: TRBV19; DNA: TGTGCCAGTGGAATCGGACGGCGTCCCAATGAGCAGTTCTTC; CDR3: CASGIGRRPNEQFF
D: -; size: many; J: TRBJ1-2; V: TRBV28; DNA: TGTGCCAGCAGTTTCCCGGTGGGGCAGGGTCATGGCTACACCTTC; CDR3: CASSFPVGQGHGYTF
D: -; size: -; J: TRBJ1-1; V: TRBV9; DNA: TGTGCCAGCAGCGTAGATGTGGTGAACACTGAAGCTTTCTTT; CDR3: CASSVDVVNTEAFF
D: -; size: few; J: TRBJ2-2; V: TRBV29-1; DNA: TGCCTACGGGACGGCGACACCGGGGAGCTGTTTTTT; CDR3: CLRDGDTGELFF
D: -; size: many; J: TRBJ2-5; V: TRBV5-1; DNA: TGCGCCAGCAGCTTGGAACCCTTGTGGCGAACCCTGTTCCAAGAGACCCAGTACTTC; CDR3: CASSLEPLWRTLFQETQYF
D: -; size: many; J: TRBJ2-1; V: TRBV20-1; DNA: TGCAGTGCTACGACTAGTCGCTCCTACAATGAGCAGTTCTTC; CDR3: CSATTSRSYNEQFF
D: -; size: few; J: TRBJ2-7; V: TRBV20-1; DNA: TGCAGTGCTGATAGCGGGGACAGATACGAGCAGTACTTC; CDR3: CSADSGDRYEQYF
D: TRBD1; size: many; J: TRBJ1-1; V: TRBV12-3/TRBV12-4; DNA: TGTGCCAGCAGTTGGACAGGGGACGGCACTGAAGCTTTCTTT; CDR3: CASSWTGDGTEAFF
D: -; size: once; J: TRBJ2-1; V: TRBV29-1; DNA: TGCAGCCTCTTTGGGGCGGGACCCTCCTACAATGAGCAGTTCTTC; CDR3: CSLFGAGPSYNEQFF
D: TRBD2; size: many; J: TRBJ2-2; V: TRBV7-8; DNA: TGTGCCAGCAGCTTGGGACTAGGCGAGAAAACCGGGGAGCTGTTTTTT; CDR3: CASSLGLGEKTGELFF
D: -; size: many; J: TRBJ2-7; V: TRBV29-1; DNA: TGCAGCGTTCAGGACACACAAGGCTCTGTCGGGTACGAGCAGTACTTC; CDR3: CSVQDTQGSVGYEQYF
D: -; size: few; J: TRBJ1-3; V: TRBV9; DNA: TGTGCCAGCAGCGTAGTAAGCTCTGGAAACACCATATATTTT; CDR3: CASSVVSSGNTIYF